This T cell receptor beta chain was found in a study of preoperative IRX-2 immunotherapy in early breast cancer (dated by TCRdb to between 2018 and 2020). What this sample's treatment or condition label stands for: preoperative locoregional IRX-2 cytokine immunotherapy. The samples were obtained from a phase Ib study in which preoperative, locoregional IRX-2 cytokine immunotherapy intended to prime immune responses was tested. Patients with early-stage breast cancer who were given IRX-2 before surgery served as donors. The CDR3 goes from the cysteine to the phenylalanine over 12 residues. Only the CDR3 region is kept as DNA, spanning 36 bases read in frame from base 1. V drops 9 bases and J drops 4 bases, leaving 12 bases in between. CDR1 and CDR2 were assigned from the germline V gene (reference sequence) as WNHNN and SYGVQD. Points on this clone: This receptor's antigen is unknown. Per-nucleotide qualities are absent, and no much larger clonotype sits a single base away.

The library was prepared using the immunoSEQ multiplex PCR assay. The table comes from immuneACCESS by way of TCRdb, which keeps in-frame sequences with V and J called. Part of the clones is missing from these tables; in studies checked, under half for an unresolved V gene and the rest for unknown reasons. The sample data list about 29,000 clones, and roughly 90% of these were observed just once. The ten largest clonotypes hold 9.8% of the sample. This specimen was taken from a patient treated with IRX-2 immunotherapy. This TCR was recovered from a human donor with breast cancer. The V gene is TRBV10-1 and the J gene is TRBJ1-1, with no D gene named confidently. The CDR3 protein is CASLGDGTEAFF. Read as DNA, the sequence is TGCGCCAGTCTGGGCGACGGCACTGAAGCTTTCTTT.